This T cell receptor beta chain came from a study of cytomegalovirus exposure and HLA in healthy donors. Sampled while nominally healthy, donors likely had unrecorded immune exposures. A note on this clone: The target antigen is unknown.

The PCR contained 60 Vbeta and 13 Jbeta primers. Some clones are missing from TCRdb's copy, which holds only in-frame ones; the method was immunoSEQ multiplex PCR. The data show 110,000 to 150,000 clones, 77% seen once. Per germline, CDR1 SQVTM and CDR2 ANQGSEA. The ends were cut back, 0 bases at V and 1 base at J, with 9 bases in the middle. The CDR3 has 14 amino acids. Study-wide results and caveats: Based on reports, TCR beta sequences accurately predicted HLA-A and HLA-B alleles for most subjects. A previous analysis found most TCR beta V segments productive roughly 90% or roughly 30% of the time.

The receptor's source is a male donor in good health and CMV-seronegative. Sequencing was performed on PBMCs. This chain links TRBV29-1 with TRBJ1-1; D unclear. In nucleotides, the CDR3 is TGCAGCGTTGAAGATCTGAGGGCGAACACTGAAGCTTTCTTT. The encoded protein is CSVEDLRANTEAFF.